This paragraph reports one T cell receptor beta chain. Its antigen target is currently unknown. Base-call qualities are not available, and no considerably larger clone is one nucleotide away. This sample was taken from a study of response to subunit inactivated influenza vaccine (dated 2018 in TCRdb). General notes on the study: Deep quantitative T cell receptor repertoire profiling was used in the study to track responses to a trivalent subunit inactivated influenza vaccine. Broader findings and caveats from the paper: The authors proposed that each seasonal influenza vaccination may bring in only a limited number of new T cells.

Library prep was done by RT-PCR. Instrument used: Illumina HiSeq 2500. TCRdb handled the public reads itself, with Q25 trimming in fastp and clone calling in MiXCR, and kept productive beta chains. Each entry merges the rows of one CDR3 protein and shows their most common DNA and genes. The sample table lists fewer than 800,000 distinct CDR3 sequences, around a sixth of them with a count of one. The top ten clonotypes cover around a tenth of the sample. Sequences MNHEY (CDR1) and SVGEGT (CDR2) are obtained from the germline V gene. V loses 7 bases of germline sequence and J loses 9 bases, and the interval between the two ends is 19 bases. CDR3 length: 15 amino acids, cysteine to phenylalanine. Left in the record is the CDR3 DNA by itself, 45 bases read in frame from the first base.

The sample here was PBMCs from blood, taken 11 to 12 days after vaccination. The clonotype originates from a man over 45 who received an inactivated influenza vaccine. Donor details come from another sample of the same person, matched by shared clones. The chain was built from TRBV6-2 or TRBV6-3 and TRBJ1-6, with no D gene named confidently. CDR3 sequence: CASTRNSGFGSPLHF. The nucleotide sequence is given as TGTGCCAGCACACGTAACTCAGGATTCGGTTCACCCCTCCACTTT.